The 26 T cell receptor beta chains below were found in one sample sequenced in a study of shared clonotypes between healthy human individuals. Sequencing used immunoSEQ multiplex PCR; TCRdb keeps in-frame clones, though not all of them. The sample includes more than 1.2 million clones, 98% of them seen just once. Sequenced sample: naive CD4+ T cells sorted from blood. Subset reported: CD45RA+ positively selected. The receptors originated from a man aged 30 to 39 in good health.

The chain joins TRBV23-1 to TRBJ2-1, with 8 bases lining up with TRBD2. TRBV23-1 is sorted into the ORF group, with uncertain function. V shed 2 bases and J 2 bases; nucleotides not matched to a gene: 8. The CDR3 is made up of 17 amino acids. In DNA form, the CDR3 reads TGCGCCAGCAGTCAAACCCCTAAAGCGGGGGCCTACAATGAGCAGTTCTTC. Residues: CASSQTPKAGAYNEQFF.

The J gene is TRBJ1-5, the V gene TRBV21-1. TRBV21-1 counts as a pseudogene. The CDR3 spans 19 residues. The CDR3 DNA reads as TGTGCCAGCAGCGTAAGGGCGCTACATCTGGGCGGCAATCCTCAGCCCCAGCATTTT. Translation gives CASSVRALHLGGNPQPQHF.

This CDR3 reads CASSLDFTRDEQFF. CDR3 bases: TGTGCCAGCAGCTTAGATTTTACTAGAGATGAGCAGTTCTTC. The chain recombines TRBV11-3 with TRBJ2-1; D might be TRBD2 (5 bases). V gave up 0 bases and J gave up 8 bases, with 11 bases separating them. Looked up from germline, CDR1 is SGHNT and CDR2 is YENEEA. This CDR3 contains 14 residues.

This chain uses TRBV27 with TRBJ2-2; the match to TRBD1 covers 8 bases. The length of the CDR3 is 18 residues. Germline V gene sequence: CDR1 MNHEY, CDR2 SMNVEV (reference sequence). J lost 3 bases, V lost 4 bases, and 13 bases had no gene match. This CDR3 reads CASSSWYQGASDTGELFF. As DNA, the CDR3 is TGTGCCAGCAGTTCATGGTATCAGGGGGCGTCGGACACCGGGGAGCTGTTTTTT.

The V gene is TRBV6-1, the J gene TRBJ2-3; 9 bases fit TRBD2. The CDR3 runs 14 residues. V was clipped by 6 bases and J by 5 bases; unmatched bases: 6. Per the germline V gene, CDR1 is MNHNS and CDR2 is SASEGT. CDR3 nucleotide sequence: TGTGCCAGCAGGATAGCGGGAGTGGGAGATACGCAGTATTTT. Translating gives CASRIAGVGDTQYF.

The chain employs TRBV11-2 and TRBJ1-5, with 7 bases aligning to TRBD1. The CDR3 consists of 14 residues. Per the germline V gene, CDR1 is SGHAT and CDR2 is FQNNGV. With 5 bases clipped from V and 4 bases from J, the junction kept 5 bases outside the gene matches. The CDR3 coding sequence is TGTGCCAGCAGCCTGACAGGGCCTAATCAGCCCCAGCATTTT. Its translation is CASSLTGPNQPQHF.

The chain carries TRBV28 and TRBJ1-5; 7 nucleotides align to TRBD1. Germline CDR1 reads MDHEN; CDR2 reads SYDVKM. This CDR3 contains 16 residues. After removal of 4 bases from V and 5 bases from J, the junction contained 11 bases not matched to a gene. The CDR3 sequence: CASSSYRGRGDQPQHF. The CDR3 region has the DNA TGTGCCAGCAGTTCCTACAGGGGAAGGGGCGATCAGCCCCAGCATTTT.

The chain couples TRBV6-1 to TRBJ1-1; D gene ambiguous. The CDR3 runs to 11 residues. Germline V gene lookup returns CDR1 MNHNS and CDR2 SASEGT. V was shortened by 4 bases and J by 2 bases, with 2 bases between the two germline ends. The CDR3 spells CASSGNTEAFF. CDR3 DNA sequence: TGTGCCAGCAGTGGTAACACTGAAGCTTTCTTT.

This chain connects TRBV6-5 to TRBJ2-7, with TRBD2 as a possible D gene (6 bases). V lost 4 bases to trimming and J lost 3 bases, with 16 bases between them. Per germline, CDR1 MNHEY and CDR2 SVGAGI. This CDR3 is built from 15 residues. Here the CDR3 reads CASSSAGPPYYEQYF. Here the CDR3 DNA reads TGTGCCAGCAGTTCCGCGGGACCACCTTACTACGAGCAGTACTTC.

The V call is TRBV6-6, the J call TRBJ2-6; D might be TRBD2 (5 bases). CDR3 length: 14 amino acids. V dropped 0 bases and J dropped 8 bases, with 8 bases sitting between them. Germline values: CDR1 MNHNY, CDR2 SVGAGI (reference sequence). CDR3 loop: CASSYSEEPNVLTF. Here the CDR3 DNA reads TGTGCCAGCAGTTACTCGGAGGAACCCAACGTCCTGACTTTC.

This chain links TRBV5-1 with TRBJ2-7; 7 bases align to TRBD2. From germline, CDR1 is SGHRS and CDR2 YFSETQ. The CDR3 extends over 16 amino acids. The trim removed 2 bases at V and 1 base at J, leaving 9 bases unmatched. The CDR3 coding sequence is TGCGCCAGCAGCTTAGCTCTAGCGGACGGGTCCTACGAGCAGTACTTC. This encodes CASSLALADGSYEQYF.

DNA for the CDR3: TGCGCCAGCAGCCAAGGTGTCGGATACCAAGAGACCCAGTACTTC. Protein: CASSQGVGYQETQYF. The rearrangement links TRBV4-3 to TRBJ2-5; D unclear. Trimming removed 1 base from V and 0 bases from J, with 9 bases in between. The CDR3 is 15 amino acids. Germline assignment: CDR1 LGHNA and CDR2 YSLEER.

The chain employs TRBV7-2 and TRBJ2-1; 12 nucleotides agree with TRBD2. The CDR3 loop spans 18 amino acids. The V gene end was trimmed by 5 bases and the J gene end by 9 bases; junction bases not matched to a gene: 17. Per germline, CDR1 SGHTA and CDR2 FQGNSA. The CDR3 region has the DNA TGTGCCAGCAGCCCCCAGGGCAGGCTGGGACTAGCGGGTTCTGAGCAGTTCTTC. Translating gives CASSPQGRLGLAGSEQFF.

J is TRBJ2-1 and V is TRBV29-1; D might be TRBD1 (5 bases). The ends were cut back, 4 bases at V and 5 bases at J, with 9 bases in the middle. Germline values: CDR1 SQVTM, CDR2 ANQGSEA. This CDR3 region has 12 residues. CDR3 bases: TGCAGCGTTGCGGCAGGGAACAATGAGCAGTTCTTC. The encoded protein is CSVAAGNNEQFF.

The CDR3 is CASSTTVQGQPQHF. DNA for the CDR3: TGTGCCAGTAGTACGACCGTACAAGGGCAGCCCCAGCATTTT. This chain connects TRBV19 to TRBJ1-5; D not resolved. CDR3 size: 14 residues. Trimming stripped 4 bases from V and 7 bases from J, with 14 bases between. The germline V gene encodes CDR1 LNHDA and CDR2 SQIVND (reference sequence).

V and J are TRBV5-1 and TRBJ1-1; tentative D call: TRBD1 (6 bases). Per the germline V gene, CDR1 is SGHRS and CDR2 is YFSETQ. The CDR3 spans 16 residues. The ends were cut back, 1 base at V and 3 bases at J, with 16 bases in the middle. The CDR3 loop reads CASSLLGQGSYTEAFF. In nucleotides, the CDR3 is TGCGCCAGCAGCTTGTTGGGGCAGGGGTCATACACTGAAGCTTTCTTT.

The chain links TRBV18 to TRBJ2-3; no firm D call. The CDR3 consists of 16 residues. Deletions cut 3 bases from V and 0 bases from J, with 13 bases between. Germline V gives CDR1 KGHSH, CDR2 LQKENI. The CDR3 loop is CASSPIEATSTDTQYF. The CDR3 nucleotides read TGTGCCAGCTCACCTATAGAGGCGACGAGCACAGATACGCAGTATTTT.

The V and J genes are TRBV6-5 and TRBJ2-7; TRBD1 aligns across 10 bases. The CDR3 length is 15 residues. V shed 6 bases and J 3 bases; nucleotides not matched to a gene: 8. From germline, CDR1 is MNHEY and CDR2 SVGAGI. The CDR3 spells CASRKDRGYDYEQYF. The CDR3 DNA reads as TGTGCCAGCAGGAAGGACAGGGGGTACGACTACGAGCAGTACTTC.

As for this clone: Germline and junction disagree at one end, which may indicate a read error. This chain uses TRBV6-1 with TRBJ2-7; TRBD1 is a possible D gene (6 bases). The germline gives CDR1 MNHNS, CDR2 SASEGT. The CDR3 length is 15 residues. The CDR3 region has the DNA TGTGCCTGCAGAATGGGGGCCCCTTTCCCCTACGAGCAGTACTTC. Its protein is CACRMGAPFPYEQYF.

The chain combines TRBV7-2 with TRBJ2-2, with TRBD2 matching over 7 bases. The CDR3 runs 14 residues. In germline, CDR1 is SGHTA, CDR2 FQGNSA. V was clipped by 5 bases and J by 5 bases; unmatched bases: 5. CDR3 amino acids: CASSLGLQTGELFF. CDR3 bases: TGTGCCAGCAGCCTGGGACTACAAACCGGGGAGCTGTTTTTT.

The V and J genes are TRBV28 and TRBJ2-7; 7 bases match TRBD1. The CDR3 spans 13 residues. Germline V gene lookup returns CDR1 MDHEN and CDR2 SYDVKM. With V trimmed by 6 bases and J by 6 bases, 8 bases remained unmatched. The CDR3 here is CASRLLGTAEQYF. CDR3 nucleotide sequence: TGTGCCAGCAGACTATTGGGGACAGCCGAGCAGTACTTC.

The chain joins TRBV18 to TRBJ2-1; TRBD2 matches 9 bases. Per germline, CDR1 KGHSH and CDR2 LQKENI. The V gene end was trimmed by 2 bases and the J gene end by 4 bases; junction bases not matched to a gene: 6. CDR3 length: 16 amino acids. The CDR3 is CASSPKREAGYNEQFF. DNA of the CDR3: TGTGCCAGCTCACCAAAGCGGGAGGCGGGATACAATGAGCAGTTCTTC. The full variable domain, with the rest looked up from reference TRBV18 and TRBJ2-1, is NAGVMQNPRHLVRRRGQEARLRCSPMKGHSHVYWYRQLPEEGLKFMVYLQKENIIDESGMPKERFSAEFPKEGPSILRIQQVVRGDSAAYFCASSPKREAGYNEQFFGPGTRLTVL.

The chain joins TRBV9 to TRBJ2-7, with TRBD2 identical over 10 bases. J gave up 2 bases and V 3 bases, and 14 bases lay outside the gene matches. The germline CDR1 and CDR2 sequences are SGDLS and YYNGEE. The length of the CDR3 is 18 residues. CDR3 bases: TGTGCCAGCAGCGCGGGTCCTGGTAGGACTAGCGGACCCTACGAGCAGTACTTC. It translates to CASSAGPGRTSGPYEQYF.

The chain links TRBV7-2 to TRBJ1-5; TRBD1 might be the D (6 bases). Germline lookup yields CDR1 SGHTA and CDR2 FQGNSA. The germline V and J ends were trimmed by 6 bases and 3 bases, with 12 bases remaining between them. The CDR3 runs to 14 residues. CDR3 coding DNA: TGTGCCAGCAGTCGCACAGGGCCCAATCAGCCCCAGCATTTT. This encodes CASSRTGPNQPQHF.

The genes are TRBV7-2 and TRBJ1-2, with D tentatively TRBD1 (6 bases). V gave up 3 bases and J gave up 8 bases, with 25 bases separating them. The CDR3 spans 17 residues. CDR1 and CDR2 from the germline V gene are SGHTA and FQGNSA. CDR3 region: CASSFIIRDTGPGGYTF. Written as DNA, the CDR3 is TGTGCCAGCAGCTTTATTATCCGGGACACGGGGCCGGGGGGCTACACCTTC.

This sequence joins TRBV7-2 and TRBJ1-1; tentative D call: TRBD1 (5 bases). The CDR3 has 13 amino acids. V lost 5 bases and J 4 bases, leaving 11 bases between the germline ends. The germline CDR1 and CDR2 sequences are SGHTA and FQGNSA. The CDR3 coding sequence is TGTGCCAGCAGCCTCAGGGTTCCCACTGAAGCTTTCTTT. Its protein is CASSLRVPTEAFF.